The entry below gives a single T cell receptor beta chain sequence along with its context. Source study methods: Estimation of nucleated cell counts relied on the amplification of reference gene primers. The repertoire was sequenced with immunoSEQ multiplex PCR; TCRdb's copy has only in-frame clones and lacks some. V, J and clone size were drawn from that table, and D and trimming were deduced from the DNA. The sample includes around 140,000 clones, about four fifths of them seen just once. This record comes from a study of blood T cell repertoires in COVID-19. The wider study: The United States, Italy and Spain were the sources of the acute and convalescent COVID-19 samples. In each case, the material was cDNA or gDNA derived from T cells, B-cell-depleted T cells, or PBMCs.

The CDR3 is made up of 16 amino acids. From germline, CDR1 is LGHDT and CDR2 YNNKEL (reference sequence). Trimming left V 4 bases short and J 0 bases short, with 15 bases between. This clonotype was sampled from a man aged 65 to 79 who had recovered from COVID-19. The chain recombines TRBV3-1 (or the pseudogene TRBV3-2) with TRBJ1-1; no clear D. The sequencing input was peripheral blood. CDR3 sequence (DNA): TGTGCCAGCAGCCCCCCCCGGGTGTCCTTGAACACTGAAGCTTTCTTT. Encoded protein: CASSPPRVSLNTEAFF.